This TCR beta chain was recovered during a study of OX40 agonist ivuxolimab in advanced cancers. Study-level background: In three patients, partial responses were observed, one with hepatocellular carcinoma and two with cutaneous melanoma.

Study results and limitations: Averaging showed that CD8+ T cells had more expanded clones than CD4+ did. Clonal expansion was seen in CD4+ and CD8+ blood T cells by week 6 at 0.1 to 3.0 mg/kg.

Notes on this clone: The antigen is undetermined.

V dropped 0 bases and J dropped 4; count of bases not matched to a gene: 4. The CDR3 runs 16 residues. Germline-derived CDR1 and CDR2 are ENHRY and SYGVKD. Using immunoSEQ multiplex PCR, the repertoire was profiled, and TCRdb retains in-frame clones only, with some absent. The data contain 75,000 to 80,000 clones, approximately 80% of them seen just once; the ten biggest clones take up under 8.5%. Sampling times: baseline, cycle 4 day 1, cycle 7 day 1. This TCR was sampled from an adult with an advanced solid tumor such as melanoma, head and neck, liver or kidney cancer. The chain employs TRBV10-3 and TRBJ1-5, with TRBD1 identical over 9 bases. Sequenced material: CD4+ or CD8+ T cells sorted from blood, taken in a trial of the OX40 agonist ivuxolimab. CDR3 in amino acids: CAISESGTGRNQPQHF. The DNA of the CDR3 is TGTGCCATCAGTGAGTCCGGGACAGGGAGAAATCAGCCCCAGCATTTT.